The 25 T cell receptor beta chains below were found in one sample sequenced in a study of T cell responses to AZD1222 COVID-19 vaccine. Measured with immunoSEQ multiplex PCR; TCRdb has only the in-frame clones, and not every one. The sample carries 150,000 to 200,000 clones, about nine tenths recorded once. Sequencing used peripheral blood, obtained on day 0 of AZD1222 vaccination. The receptors were sampled from an adult in good health.

This chain connects TRBV27 to TRBJ1-5; 10 bases map to TRBD1. Per the germline V gene, CDR1 is MNHEY and CDR2 is SMNVEV (reference sequence). Trimming cost V 6 bases and J 7 bases; bases outside gene matches: 12. This CDR3 region has 16 residues. The CDR3 is CASRRTGTGDGQPQHF. CDR3 nucleotides: TGTGCCAGCAGGCGTACCGGGACAGGGGACGGGCAGCCCCAGCATTTT.

Only one count was recorded for this clone. Other nucleotide sequences from this sample produce the same CDR3. The V and J genes are TRBV9 and TRBJ1-1; a weak D match, TRBD1 (5 bases). V dropped 1 base and J dropped 1 base, with 5 bases sitting between them. The germline V gene encodes CDR1 SGDLS and CDR2 YYNGEE. The CDR3 length is 13 residues. CDR3 in amino acids: CASSVQGNTEAFF. In DNA form, the CDR3 reads TGTGCCAGCAGCGTACAGGGGAACACTGAAGCTTTCTTT.

The chain recombines TRBV19 with TRBJ1-6; unclear D gene. Trimming removed 8 bases at V and 10 bases at J, with 24 bases between. The CDR3 contains 16 residues. Per the germline V gene, CDR1 is LNHDA and CDR2 is SQIVND (reference sequence). This CDR3 is CASQRTTLSLASPLHF. The CDR3 coding sequence is TGTGCCAGTCAGAGGACTACCTTGTCCTTAGCGTCACCCCTCCACTTT. The full variable domain, completed using reference TRBV19 and TRBJ1-6, is DGGITQSPKYLFRKEGQNVTLSCEQNLNHDAMYWYRQDPGQGLRLIYYSQIVNDFQKGDIAEGYSVSREKKESFPLTVTSAQKNPTAFYLCASQRTTLSLASPLHFGNGTRLTVT.

The chain couples TRBV2 to TRBJ1-1; a weak D match, TRBD1 (5 bases). Between the trimmed V and J ends, which lost 7 bases and 11 bases, there was a span of 20 bases. The CDR3 is 13 residues long. In germline, CDR1 is SNHLY, CDR2 FYNNEI. CDR3 loop: CASMRTTLFEAFF. The CDR3 DNA is TGTGCCAGCATGCGGACAACCCTGTTTGAGGCTTTCTTT. Complete variable domain (other parts from reference TRBV2 and TRBJ1-1): EPEVTQTPSHQVTQMGQEVILRCVPISNHLYFYWYRQILGQKVEFLVSFYNNEISEKSEIFDDQFSVERPDGSNFTLKIRSTKLEDSAMYFCASMRTTLFEAFFGQGTRLTVV.

This clone occurred a few times. This chain joins TRBV7-8 and TRBJ2-5, with a weak D call TRBD2 (6 bases). Trimming took 4 bases from V and 1 from J, leaving 13 bases between them. Germline CDR1 and CDR2: SGHVS and FQNEAQ. The CDR3 is 15 residues long. The CDR3 coding sequence is TGTGCCAGCAGCTGGCGGCGGAGGGCCCAAGAGACCCAGTACTTC. Translating it yields CASSWRRRAQETQYF.

The chain recombines TRBV19 with TRBJ1-5; unclear D gene. This CDR3 comprises 15 residues. V was pared by 1 base and J by 2 bases, with 9 bases between. Germline V lookup: CDR1 LNHDA, CDR2 SQIVND (reference sequence). The CDR3 loop reads CASSIGGLGNQPQHF. Written as DNA, the CDR3 is TGTGCCAGTAGTATAGGAGGTCTTGGCAATCAGCCCCAGCATTTT.

The chain recombines TRBV5-6 with TRBJ1-4, with a weak D call TRBD1 (5 bases). Germline lookup yields CDR1 SGHDT and CDR2 YYEEEE. The CDR3 has 13 amino acids. Trimming removed 0 bases from V and 8 bases from J, with 8 bases in between. The CDR3 nucleotides read TGTGCCAGCAGCTTGGGGGGGACGGAAAAACTGTTTTTT. It encodes CASSLGGTEKLFF. The full variable domain, with the rest looked up from reference TRBV5-6 and TRBJ1-4, is DAGVTQSPTHLIKTRGQQVTLRCSPKSGHDTVSWYQQALGQGPQFIFQYYEEEERQRGNFPDRFSGHQFPNYSSELNVNALLLGDSALYLCASSLGGTEKLFFGSGTQLSVL.

V is TRBV7-2 and J is TRBJ2-5; TRBD2 matches 8 bases. J gave up 3 bases and V 5 bases, and 11 bases lay outside the gene matches. This CDR3 comprises 16 residues. Germline-derived CDR1 and CDR2 are SGHTA and FQGNSA. As DNA, the CDR3 is TGTGCCAGCAGCCCCCAACTAGCGGCCTCCGAAGAGACCCAGTACTTC. Translating gives CASSPQLAASEETQYF.

This chain connects TRBV5-8 to TRBJ1-1; possible D gene TRBD1, 5 bases. The CDR3 has 15 amino acids. V lost 3 bases and J 3 bases, leaving 15 bases between the germline ends. CDR1 and CDR2 from the germline V gene are SGHTS and YDEGEE. CDR3: CASSWGRSYDTEAFF. The CDR3 DNA reads as TGTGCCAGCAGCTGGGGGAGGAGTTACGACACTGAAGCTTTCTTT.

CDR3 sequence reads: CASRMTGYYGYTF. The CDR3 coding sequence is TGTGCCAGCAGGATGACAGGGTACTATGGCTACACCTTC. The genes are TRBV27 and TRBJ1-2, with 7 nucleotides matching TRBD1. The CDR3 covers 13 residues. With 6 bases clipped from V and 3 bases from J, the junction kept 4 bases outside the gene matches. Germline V lookup: CDR1 MNHEY, CDR2 SMNVEV (reference sequence).

The chain combines TRBV6-5 with TRBJ2-1; TRBD2 matches 11 bases. Germline CDR1 and CDR2: MNHEY and SVGAGI. This CDR3 contains 15 residues. V shed 2 bases and J 4 bases; nucleotides not matched to a gene: 1. For the CDR3, the DNA is TGTGCCAGCAGTTACGGGACTAGCGGTTACAATGAGCAGTTCTTC. It is translated as CASSYGTSGYNEQFF.

CDR3 sequence: CASSLRVGNEQFF. The CDR3 bases are TGTGCCAGCAGCTTACGTGTAGGCAATGAGCAGTTCTTC. The chain combines TRBV7-2 with TRBJ2-1; D gene uncertain. Germline values: CDR1 SGHTA, CDR2 FQGNSA. This CDR3 is 13 amino acids long. The ends were cut back, 2 bases at V and 6 bases at J, with 8 bases in the middle.

The CDR3 nucleotides are TGTGCCTGGAGTCAAGGGAATCAGCCCCAGCATTTT. Amino acid sequence: CAWSQGNQPQHF. This chain uses TRBV30 with TRBJ1-5; D is unresolved. CDR3 length: 12 residues. The V gene's germline CDR1 is GTSNPN and CDR2 SVGIG (reference sequence). V lost 2 bases, J lost 4 bases, and 6 bases lay in between.

The gene calls are TRBV30 and TRBJ2-7, with TRBD1 identical over 7 bases. V gave up 3 bases and J gave up 3 bases; unmatched junction bases: 11. Germline assignment: CDR1 GTSNPN and CDR2 SVGIG (reference sequence). The CDR3 extends over 15 amino acids. CDR3 bases: TGTGCCTGGAGCCCCCCGACAGGGTCAGACTACGAGCAGTACTTC. Translating gives CAWSPPTGSDYEQYF.

This clone came up once. CDR3 in DNA: TGTGCCAGCAGCTTCTATCAGACAGGGAAAGGCTACACCTTC. Protein product: CASSFYQTGKGYTF. The chain has TRBV7-2 and TRBJ1-2; TRBD1 matches 7 bases. The CDR3 covers 14 residues. From germline, CDR1 is SGHTA and CDR2 FQGNSA. Germline trimming cut 3 bases from V and 8 bases from J; bases unmatched to any gene: 9.

In this sample, this clone turned up once. This chain links TRBV4-3 with TRBJ1-1; D uncertain. CDR3 size: 14 residues. Trimming removed 3 bases at V and 5 bases at J, with 13 bases between. Germline CDR1 LGHNA, CDR2 YSLEER. Here the CDR3 reads CASSQASGLTEAFF. CDR3 coding DNA: TGCGCCAGCAGCCAGGCCAGCGGGCTGACTGAAGCTTTCTTT.

This sequence joins TRBV12-5 and TRBJ1-3; no reliable D call. Germline V gives CDR1 LGHNT, CDR2 FRNRAP. V lost 4 bases and J 8 bases, leaving 15 bases between the germline ends. The CDR3 has 14 residues. Here the CDR3 reads CASGSSGALDTIYF. CDR3 bases: TGTGCTAGTGGTTCATCAGGAGCGTTGGACACCATATATTTT.

This clone was seen only a few times. This chain links TRBV9 with TRBJ1-4; D may be TRBD1 (5 bases). Trimming stripped 3 bases from V and 7 bases from J, with 16 bases between. The CDR3 contains 15 residues. Germline V gene data show CDR1 as SGDLS and CDR2 as YYNGEE. CDR3 amino acids: CASSADRGLGEKLFF. CDR3 DNA: TGTGCCAGCAGCGCTGATCGGGGGTTAGGTGAAAAACTGTTTTTT.

The rearrangement uses TRBV5-1 and TRBJ2-5; 8 bases are shared with TRBD2. This CDR3 has 17 residues. Trimming removed 0 bases from V and 0 bases from J; junction bases left unmatched: 7. Germline-derived CDR1 and CDR2 are SGHRS and YFSETQ. CDR3 bases: TGCGCCAGCAGCTTGGGACTAGCGTTTATTTACCAAGAGACCCAGTACTTC. Translated: CASSLGLAFIYQETQYF.

This chain uses TRBV11-2 with TRBJ1-1; possibly TRBD1 for D (6 bases). The CDR3 loop spans 14 amino acids. V lost 4 bases, J lost 4 bases, and 13 bases lay in between. Germline V gene data show CDR1 as SGHAT and CDR2 as FQNNGV. The CDR3 sequence: CASSSTGYATEAFF. In DNA form, the CDR3 reads TGTGCCAGCAGCTCAACAGGGTATGCCACTGAAGCTTTCTTT.

This chain connects TRBV19 to TRBJ1-3, with TRBD1 identical over 7 bases. Trimming at V came to 7 bases and at J to 0 bases, leaving 9 bases not matched to a gene. The germline gives CDR1 LNHDA, CDR2 SQIVND (reference sequence). CDR3 length: 16 residues. The CDR3 sequence: CASTRDSIPSGNTIYF. As DNA, the CDR3 is TGTGCCAGTACTCGGGACAGTATCCCCTCTGGAAACACCATATATTTT.

The chain combines TRBV15 with TRBJ2-4; D gene ambiguous. This CDR3 has 15 amino acids. V dropped 3 bases and J dropped 0 bases, with 9 bases sitting between them. Looked up from germline, CDR1 is LNHNV and CDR2 is YYDKDF (reference sequence). The CDR3 protein is CATSSPTIAKNIQYF. CDR3 DNA: TGTGCCACCAGCAGCCCCACAATAGCCAAAAACATTCAGTACTTC.

The gene calls are TRBV7-2 and TRBJ1-5, with D possibly being TRBD1 (5 bases). Trimming shortened V by 5 bases and J by 3 bases, and 11 bases separated the two germline ends. Germline CDR1 SGHTA, CDR2 FQGNSA. The length of the CDR3 is 14 residues. CDR3 region: CASSMQGYNQPQHF. The CDR3 DNA reads as TGTGCCAGCAGCATGCAGGGCTACAATCAGCCCCAGCATTTT.

The rearrangement uses TRBV27 and TRBJ1-1, with 10 bases fitting TRBD1. CDR1 and CDR2 from the germline V gene are MNHEY and SMNVEV (reference sequence). V was clipped by 6 bases and J by 7 bases; unmatched bases: 8. The CDR3 has 14 amino acids. The CDR3 protein is CASRLGQGFNEAFF. The DNA for the CDR3 is TGTGCCAGCAGACTGGGACAGGGGTTTAATGAAGCTTTCTTT.

A note on this clone: The junction departs from germline at one end; a sequencing error may be responsible. The chain carries TRBV6-5 and TRBJ1-2; D may be TRBD1 (6 bases). CDR1 MNHEY and CDR2 SVGAGI come from the germline V gene. CDR3 length equals 10 residues. The CDR3 protein is CASRMGTYAF. The CDR3 DNA is TGTGCCAGCAGGATGGGGACATACGCCTTC.